This T cell receptor beta chain was captured by sequencing in a study of CD8+CD57+ T cells in acquired aplastic anemia. Sequencing involved patients with CD8+CD57+ cell expansion previously shown by flow cytometry. The study profiled TCR beta VDJ and CDR3 using genomic DNA as template. One entry per CDR3 protein, called by TCRdb with MiXCR from the reads. Here the sample spans 150,000 to 200,000 distinct CDR3 sequences, around 48% being singletons. V dropped 2 bases and J dropped 4 bases, with 15 bases sitting between them. The CDR3 is 16 amino acids. The V gene's germline CDR1 is KGHDR and CDR2 SFDVKD.

The sequence was collected from a human donor with aplastic anemia. This chain joins TRBV24-1 and TRBJ2-3; TRBD1 or TRBD2 may be the D gene (5 bases each). Specimen: sorted CD4+, CD8+, or CD8+CD57+ T cells (not recorded which) from PBMCs. Here the CDR3 reads CATSDSGAPSADTQYF. For the CDR3, the DNA is TGTGCCACCAGTGATTCCGGGGCCCCTTCCGCAGATACGCAGTATTTT.